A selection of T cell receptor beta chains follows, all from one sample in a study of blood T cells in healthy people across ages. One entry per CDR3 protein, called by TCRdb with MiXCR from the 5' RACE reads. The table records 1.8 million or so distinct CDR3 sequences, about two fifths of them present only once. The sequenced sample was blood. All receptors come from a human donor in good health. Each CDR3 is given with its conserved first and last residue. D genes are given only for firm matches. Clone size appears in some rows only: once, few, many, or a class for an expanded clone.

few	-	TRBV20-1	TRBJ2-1	TGCAGTGCGTACGGCCGGTGGGGGGGCCATCCCGCGAATGAGCAGTTCTTC	CSAYGRWGGHPANEQFF
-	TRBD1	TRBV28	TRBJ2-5	TGTGCCAGCAGTGCATGGGGACAGGGATTAAAAGAGACCCAGTACTTC	CASSAWGQGLKETQYF
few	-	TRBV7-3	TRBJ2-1	TGTGCCAGCAGCTCGCAGGGGATCTCCTACAATGAGCAGTTCTTC	CASSSQGISYNEQFF
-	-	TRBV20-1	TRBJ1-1	TGCAGTCCTTTAATAAACACTGAAGCTTTCTTT	CSPLINTEAFF
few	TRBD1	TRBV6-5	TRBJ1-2	TGTGCCAGCAGTACCACAGGGGTTGGCTACACCTTC	CASSTTGVGYTF
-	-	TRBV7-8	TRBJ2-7	TGTGCCAGCAGCTCACTCACGGAACCCCGGGAGCAGTACTTC	CASSSLTEPREQYF
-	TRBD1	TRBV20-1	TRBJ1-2	TGCAGTGCTAGAGCGTTTGGGACAGGGGACGGCTACACCTTC	CSARAFGTGDGYTF
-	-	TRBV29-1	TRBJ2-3	TGCAGCGTTGCTCCAGGGATGCAGTATTTT	CSVAPGMQYF
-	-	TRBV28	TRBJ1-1	TGTGCCAGCAGACCACAGGGTGACGTTGGGGCTTTCTTT	CASRPQGDVGAFF
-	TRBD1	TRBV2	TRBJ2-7	TGTGCCAGCAGGGGACAGTTCTACGAGCAGTACTTC	CASRGQFYEQYF
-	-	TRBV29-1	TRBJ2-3	TGCAGCGTTGCGGACCATACGCAGTATTTT	CSVADHTQYF
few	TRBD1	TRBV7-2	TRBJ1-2	TGTGCCAGCAGCATTGGACAGGGGTCCTTCTATGGCTACACCTTC	CASSIGQGSFYGYTF
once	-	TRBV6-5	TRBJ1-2	TGTGCCAGCAGTTACTCACGCTCCGGGACAAGGAATCACTATGACTACACCTTC	CASSYSRSGTRNHYDYTF
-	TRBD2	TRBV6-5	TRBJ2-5	TGTGCCAGCAGAGGGACTAGCGGACCCCAAGAGACCCAGTACTTC	CASRGTSGPQETQYF
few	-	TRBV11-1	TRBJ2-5	TGTGCCAGCAGCTCGGAACTACCACAAGAGACCCAGTACTTC	CASSSELPQETQYF
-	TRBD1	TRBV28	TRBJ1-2	TGTGCCAGCAGTTCCGCGACAGGGGTAGGCCTTTCGGATGGCTACACCTTC	CASSSATGVGLSDGYTF
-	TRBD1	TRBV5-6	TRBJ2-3	TGTGCCAGCAGCTCGGGGACAGGGGGCTTCACAGATACGCAGTATTTT	CASSSGTGGFTDTQYF
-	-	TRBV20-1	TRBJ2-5	TGCAGTGCTAGGACTAGTAAGGGGCCCCAAGAGACCCAGTACTTC	CSARTSKGPQETQYF
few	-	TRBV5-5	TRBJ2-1	TGTGCCAGCAGCTTGGGGTTCGTAAGCTCCTACAATGAGCAGTTCTTC	CASSLGFVSSYNEQFF
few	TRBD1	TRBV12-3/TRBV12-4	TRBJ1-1	TGTGCCAGCAGTCCTACAGGGGCCGGTGAAGCTTTCTTT	CASSPTGAGEAFF
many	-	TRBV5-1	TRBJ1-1	TGTGCCAGCTCCTCCCAGGGGACTGAAGCTTTCTTT	CASSSQGTEAFF
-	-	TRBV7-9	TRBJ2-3	TGTGCCAGCAGCCGGCAGGGACTCATCACAGATACGCAGTATTTT	CASSRQGLITDTQYF
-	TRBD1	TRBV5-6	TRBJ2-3	TGTGCCAGCAGCGGAGGACAGGGGGCCGGATATACGCAGTATTTT	CASSGGQGAGYTQYF
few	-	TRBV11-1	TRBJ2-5	TGTGCCAGCAGCTTAGCCTCGACTGAACACGCGACCCAGTACTTC	CASSLASTEHATQYF
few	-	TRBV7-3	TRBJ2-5	TGTGCCAGCAGCTTAACGACAGCTGGGACCCAGTACTTC	CASSLTTAGTQYF
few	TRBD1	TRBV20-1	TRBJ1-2	TGCAGTGCTGAAAGGGACAGGGCCTTCGGGGACTATGGCTACACCTTC	CSAERDRAFGDYGYTF
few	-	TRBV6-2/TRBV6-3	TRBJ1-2	TGTGCCAGCAGCCTACAGGGACGGGATGGCTACACCTTC	CASSLQGRDGYTF
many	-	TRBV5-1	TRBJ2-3	TGTGCCAGCAGCTTGGATTCAGATACGCAGTATTTT	CASSLDSDTQYF
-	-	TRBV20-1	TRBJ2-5	TGCAGTACCCCAGCGGCGCCCGCCCAAGAGACCCAGTACTTC	CSTPAAPAQETQYF
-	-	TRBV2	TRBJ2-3	TGTGCCAGCAGTGAAGGGGTTTGGGCAGATACGCAGTATTTT	CASSEGVWADTQYF
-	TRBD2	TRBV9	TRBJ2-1	TGTGCCAGCAGCACCCTAGCGGGGGCGGTGTACAATGAGCAGTTCTTC	CASSTLAGAVYNEQFF
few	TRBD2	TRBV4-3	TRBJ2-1	TGCGCCAGCAGCGAAGGCGGGACTAGCAGTCATGAGCAGTTCTTC	CASSEGGTSSHEQFF